This TCR beta chain was sequenced in a study of tumor-infiltrating lymphocytes in oesophageal squamous cell carcinoma. This clonotype was seen a single time. MiXCR, run by TCRdb on the PCR reads, gives a single entry per CDR3 protein. The repertoire holds some 22,000 distinct CDR3 sequences, around 39% seen once, with 9% to 14% in the top ten. The CDR3 spans 19 residues. Trimming removed 3 bases at V and 1 base at J, with 19 bases between. Germline lookup yields CDR1 SGHTA and CDR2 FQGNSA. The material sequenced was esophageal tumor tissue. The source is a male donor with esophageal squamous cell carcinoma. The chain couples TRBV7-2 to TRBJ2-6; maybe TRBD1 (5 bases). The CDR3, as DNA: TGTGCCAGCAGCTTGGGGCGCCAGGTCGCTTTGTCTGGGGCCAACGTCCTGACTTTC. It specifies CASSLGRQVALSGANVLTF.